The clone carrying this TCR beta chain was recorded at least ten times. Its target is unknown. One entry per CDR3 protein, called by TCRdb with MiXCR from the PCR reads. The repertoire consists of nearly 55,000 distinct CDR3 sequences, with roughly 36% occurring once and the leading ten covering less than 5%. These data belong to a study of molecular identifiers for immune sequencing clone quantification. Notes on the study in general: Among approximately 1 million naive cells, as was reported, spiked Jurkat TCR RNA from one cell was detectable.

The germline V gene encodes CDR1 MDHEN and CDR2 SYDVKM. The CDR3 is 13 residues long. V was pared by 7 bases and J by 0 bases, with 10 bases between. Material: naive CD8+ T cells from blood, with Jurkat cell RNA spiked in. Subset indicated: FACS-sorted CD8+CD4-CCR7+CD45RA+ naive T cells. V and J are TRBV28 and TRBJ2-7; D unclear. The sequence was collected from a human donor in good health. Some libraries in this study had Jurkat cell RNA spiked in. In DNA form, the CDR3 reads TGTGCCAGCAAAAAAGTCGTCTCCTACGAGCAGTACTTC. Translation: CASKKVVSYEQYF.